A single sample is the source of the 30 T cell receptor beta chains below, sequenced in a study of T cell responses to AZD1222 COVID-19 vaccine. Profiling relied on immunoSEQ multiplex PCR, and the TCRdb table lists in-frame clones only, not all of them. The sample has roughly 190,000 clones, around 94% seen once; the top ten hold 3.6%. The specimen was peripheral blood, collected 28 days after the second dose of the MenACWY control vaccine. These receptors were obtained from an adult who received the MenACWY meningococcal vaccine as a control.

J is TRBJ2-5 and V is TRBV3-1 (or the pseudogene TRBV3-2), with 7 bases that match TRBD1. The CDR3 extends over 14 amino acids. CDR1 LGHDT and CDR2 YNNKEL come from the germline V gene (reference sequence). The junction had 6 bases not matched to a gene; V was cut back by 3 bases and J by 5 bases. The CDR3 DNA reads TGTGCCAGCAGCCATCCGACAGGGAAGGAGACCCAGTACTTC. It yields the protein CASSHPTGKETQYF.

This clone was recorded only once. The chain recombines TRBV12-3 or TRBV12-4 with TRBJ1-2; D gene ambiguous. Trimming took 5 bases from V and 8 from J, leaving 15 bases between them. The CDR3 consists of 13 residues. The CDR3: CASSLGFRGGYTF. As DNA, the CDR3 is TGTGCCAGCAGTCTCGGGTTCCGAGGAGGCTACACCTTC.

The chain recombines TRBV7-9 with TRBJ2-3, with 11 nucleotides matching TRBD2. Germline V gives CDR1 SEHNR, CDR2 FQNEAQ (reference sequence). The CDR3 contains 15 residues. The V and J ends lost 6 bases and 3 bases, in that order; junction bases with no gene match: 5. CDR3 region: CASRTGLAVTDTQYF. CDR3 sequence (DNA): TGTGCCAGCAGGACGGGACTAGCGGTTACAGATACGCAGTATTTT.

This sequence joins TRBV7-9 and TRBJ1-2; D is possibly TRBD1 (5 bases). CDR1 SEHNR and CDR2 FQNEAQ come from the germline V gene (reference sequence). The CDR3 contains 17 residues. Trimming stripped 5 bases from V and 0 bases from J, with 19 bases between. As DNA, the CDR3 is TGTGCCAGCAGCAATGAGGGGAGGGCCCTATCTAACTATGGCTACACCTTC. Translation: CASSNEGRALSNYGYTF.

The chain has TRBV19 and TRBJ1-3, with no clear D. Trimming left V 5 bases short and J 0 bases short, with 11 bases between. The CDR3 contains 15 residues. Germline assignment: CDR1 LNHDA and CDR2 SQIVND (reference sequence). The CDR3 bases are TGTGCCAGTAGTCCTTACATAAGCTCTGGAAACACCATATATTTT. Residues: CASSPYISSGNTIYF.

The chain couples TRBV19 to TRBJ2-7; D tentatively reads TRBD1 or TRBD2 (5 bases each). Trimming shortened V by 5 bases and J by 7 bases, and 12 bases separated the two germline ends. This CDR3 is 12 amino acids long. The V gene's germline CDR1 is LNHDA and CDR2 SQIVND (reference sequence). The DNA of the CDR3 is TGTGCCAGTAGTGGCTATTGGGGGGAGCAGTACTTC. Translation: CASSGYWGEQYF.

Regarding this clone: This sample also contains other DNA sequences that code for the same CDR3. The chain links TRBV5-1 to TRBJ1-4, with 10 bases matching TRBD1. Germline trimming cut 3 bases from V and 8 bases from J; bases unmatched to any gene: 4. This CDR3 comprises 14 residues. CDR1 SGHRS and CDR2 YFSETQ come from the germline V gene. CDR3 nucleotide sequence: TGCGCCAGCAGCTCGGGACAGGGGAACGAAAAACTGTTTTTT. Its translation is CASSSGQGNEKLFF.

V is TRBV30 and J is TRBJ2-1, with D perhaps TRBD2 (7 bases). Trimming pared 2 bases from V and 4 bases from J, leaving 21 bases between. CDR1 GTSNPN and CDR2 SVGIG come from the germline V gene (reference sequence). CDR3 length: 17 amino acids. In DNA, the CDR3 is TGTGCCTGGAGTCCTCAGTACGGGGGAGGGGGATACAATGAGCAGTTCTTC. Amino acids: CAWSPQYGGGGYNEQFF.

The chain links TRBV28 to TRBJ2-4, with 10 bases aligning to TRBD2. After removal of 10 bases from V and 7 bases from J, the junction contained 10 bases not matched to a gene. This CDR3 is built from 14 residues. From germline, CDR1 is MDHEN and CDR2 SYDVKM. CDR3 nucleotides: TGTGCCATCCGTCCTAGCGGGAGCCGGAACATTCAGTACTTC. The encoded protein is CAIRPSGSRNIQYF.

V is TRBV5-5 and J is TRBJ1-5; D ambiguous. V was cut by 3 bases and J by 1 base, with 11 bases left in between. Germline loops: CDR1 SGHKS, CDR2 YYEKEE (reference sequence). The CDR3 is 15 amino acids. The CDR3, as DNA: TGTGCCAGCAGCTGGGCCATTGAGAGCAATCAGCCCCAGCATTTT. Translated, it gives CASSWAIESNQPQHF. Full variable domain (rest looked up from reference TRBV5-5 and TRBJ1-5): DAGVTQSPTHLIKTRGQQVTLRCSPISGHKSVSWYQQVLGQGPQFIFQYYEKEERGRGNFPDRFSARQFPNYSSELNVNALLLGDSALYLCASSWAIESNQPQHFGDGTRLSIL.

The chain has TRBV10-3 and TRBJ1-2; 8 bases match TRBD1. Germline V lookup: CDR1 ENHRY, CDR2 SYGVKD. This CDR3 contains 13 residues. The ends lost 8 bases at V and 4 bases at J; junction bases unmatched: 6. The CDR3 DNA sequence: TGTGCCATCCAGGGGGCGCGAGGCTATGGCTACACCTTC. Translated: CAIQGARGYGYTF.

This clone was recorded only once. The chain couples TRBV6-5 to TRBJ1-1; D uncertain. From germline, CDR1 is MNHEY and CDR2 SVGAGI. This CDR3 spans 15 amino acids. Trimming left V 7 bases short and J 0 bases short, with 15 bases between. The CDR3 region is CASTPFPVLNTEAFF. The CDR3 region has the DNA TGTGCCAGCACCCCCTTCCCGGTGTTGAACACTGAAGCTTTCTTT.

The chain joins TRBV6-1 to TRBJ2-3; 7 positions match TRBD2. The trim removed 3 bases at V and 6 bases at J, leaving 3 bases unmatched. CDR1 is MNHNS and CDR2 is SASEGT in the germline V gene. This CDR3 spans 13 amino acids. The CDR3 loop is CASSDGLDDTQYF. The CDR3 DNA sequence: TGTGCCAGCAGTGATGGACTAGATGATACGCAGTATTTT.

The sample holds a few counts of this clone. The V call is TRBV5-1, the J call TRBJ1-2; no clear D. In germline, CDR1 is SGHRS, CDR2 YFSETQ. The CDR3 consists of 13 residues. V gave up 4 bases and J gave up 4 bases, with 11 bases separating them. Here the CDR3 reads CASSGEGSYGYTF. The CDR3 region has the DNA TGCGCCAGCAGCGGCGAAGGGTCCTATGGCTACACCTTC.

J is TRBJ1-5 and V is TRBV18; no clear D gene. The V and J ends lost 0 bases and 0 bases respectively, with 12 bases between them. This CDR3 is 17 amino acids long. Germline V gene data show CDR1 as KGHSH and CDR2 as LQKENI. The CDR3 sequence is CASSPPFIAGSNQPQHF. The CDR3 DNA follows: TGTGCCAGCTCACCACCTTTCATAGCCGGTAGCAATCAGCCCCAGCATTTT.

This sequence joins TRBV3-1 (or the pseudogene TRBV3-2) and TRBJ1-1, with D perhaps matching TRBD1 (6 bases). The V end lost 0 bases, the J end lost 1 base, and 12 bases lay between the germline ends. From germline, CDR1 is LGHDT and CDR2 YNNKEL (reference sequence). There are 16 residues in the CDR3. The CDR3 DNA reads as TGTGCCAGCAGCCAAGATGTTTGGGGGCCGAACACTGAAGCTTTCTTT. Residues: CASSQDVWGPNTEAFF.

The chain employs TRBV28 and TRBJ2-1, with D possibly matching TRBD1 (5 bases). The germline V gene encodes CDR1 MDHEN and CDR2 SYDVKM. The CDR3 is made up of 12 amino acids. Trimming left V 2 bases short and J 11 bases short, with 10 bases between. The CDR3 loop reads CASSLTGTKQFF. The CDR3 DNA is TGTGCCAGCAGTTTAACAGGTACTAAGCAGTTCTTC.

The chain has TRBV7-6 and TRBJ1-3; D call uncertain. V lost 4 bases, J lost 0 bases, and 10 bases lay in between. The CDR3 is made up of 15 amino acids. CDR1 and CDR2 (germline): SGHVS, FNYEAQ. CDR3 nucleotides: TGTGCCAGCAGCTCCATCCCCTTCTCTGGAAACACCATATATTTT. Its protein product is CASSSIPFSGNTIYF.

CDR3 in amino acids: CASGLGNRGKLDGYTF. CDR3 coding DNA: TGTGCTAGTGGTTTGGGTAACAGGGGGAAACTGGATGGCTACACCTTC. This chain connects TRBV12-5 to TRBJ1-2, with TRBD1 identical over 8 bases. V trimming: 1 base; J trimming: 6 bases; junction bases outside the gene matches: 10. CDR1 is LGHNT, CDR2 FRNRAP, per germline. The CDR3 runs 16 residues.

The V call is TRBV9, the J call TRBJ2-3; 7 bases are a match to TRBD2. Germline CDR1 and CDR2: SGDLS and YYNGEE. Unmatched junction bases numbered 4, after V lost 0 bases and J lost 6 bases. This CDR3 is built from 14 residues. CDR3 DNA sequence: TGTGCCAGCAGCGTAGAGGTAGCGGGTGATACGCAGTATTTT. Encoded protein: CASSVEVAGDTQYF. Full variable domain (outside the CDR3, taken from reference TRBV9 and TRBJ2-3): DSGVTQTPKHLITATGQRVTLRCSPRSGDLSVYWYQQSLDQGLQFLIQYYNGEERAKGNILERFSAQQFPDLHSELNLSSLELGDSALYFCASSVEVAGDTQYFGPGTRLTVL.

This clone appeared once. This chain links TRBV28 with TRBJ2-7; D remains ambiguous. Deletions cut 5 bases from V and 6 bases from J, with 11 bases between. The CDR3 has 12 residues. CDR1 and CDR2 (germline): MDHEN, SYDVKM. The CDR3, as DNA: TGTGCCAGCAGTCCGAATCCTCGCGAGCAGTACTTC. Its translation: CASSPNPREQYF.

V is TRBV27 and J is TRBJ1-1, with TRBD1 as a possible D gene (5 bases). V gave up 7 bases and J gave up 10 bases, with 13 bases separating them. The germline V gene has CDR1 MNHEY and CDR2 SMNVEV (reference sequence). CDR3 length: 11 amino acids. CDR3 sequence (DNA): TGTGCCAGCATCTCTCGGGGGGGAGCTTTCTTT. Translation gives CASISRGGAFF.

This chain uses TRBV6-1 with TRBJ1-1; TRBD1 is a possible D gene (5 bases). Trimming removed 3 bases at V and 4 bases at J, with 15 bases between. Germline CDR1 is MNHNS and CDR2 is SASEGT. This CDR3 spans 15 amino acids. This CDR3 reads CASSDRQGPATEAFF. CDR3 DNA: TGTGCCAGCAGTGATCGCCAGGGCCCGGCCACTGAAGCTTTCTTT.

This clone was counted a single time. CDR3: CASSTRQGATTEAFF. CDR3 nucleotides: TGCGCCAGCAGCACCCGACAGGGGGCTACCACTGAAGCTTTCTTT. The chain joins TRBV5-1 to TRBJ1-1; 10 positions agree with TRBD1. Germline loops: CDR1 SGHRS, CDR2 YFSETQ. The CDR3 has 15 amino acids. Germline trimming cut 4 bases from V and 4 bases from J; bases unmatched to any gene: 7.

The J gene is TRBJ1-1, the V gene TRBV18; 10 bases map to TRBD1. V was pared by 6 bases and J by 3 bases, with 10 bases of the junction left unmatched. The CDR3 is 16 residues long. Germline values: CDR1 KGHSH, CDR2 LQKENI. In nucleotides, the CDR3 is TGTGCCAGCTCTCGCATGACCGGGACAGGGGACACTGAAGCTTTCTTT. Protein: CASSRMTGTGDTEAFF.

Only one count was recorded for this clone. The chain uses TRBV9 and TRBJ2-3; 10 bases match TRBD2. The CDR3 covers 15 residues. Germline values: CDR1 SGDLS, CDR2 YYNGEE. V dropped 3 bases and J dropped 1; count of bases not matched to a gene: 2. CDR3 DNA sequence: TGTGCCAGCAGCGGAGGACTAGCGGGCACAGATACGCAGTATTTT. This translates into CASSGGLAGTDTQYF.

In DNA, the CDR3 is TGTGCCAGCAGGATGGACAGGGCTGACGAAAAACTGTTTTTT. Translated, it gives CASRMDRADEKLFF. This sequence joins TRBV6-5 and TRBJ1-4, with 8 bases matching TRBD1. The CDR3 runs to 14 residues. After removal of 6 bases from V and 8 bases from J, the junction contained 8 bases not matched to a gene. CDR1 and CDR2 (germline): MNHEY, SVGAGI.

V gene TRBV7-9 combines with J gene TRBJ2-1, with 11 positions matching TRBD2. In germline, CDR1 is SEHNR, CDR2 FQNEAQ (reference sequence). J was trimmed by 0 bases and V by 5 bases; bases with no gene match: 6. The CDR3 is 17 amino acids. The CDR3 nucleotides are TGTGCCAGCAGCCTAGTAGCGGGAGGGGACTCCTACAATGAGCAGTTCTTC. It yields the protein CASSLVAGGDSYNEQFF. Full variable domain (remainder filled in from reference TRBV7-9 and TRBJ2-1): DTGVSQNPRHKITKRGQNVTFRCDPISEHNRLYWYRQTLGQGPEFLTYFQNEAQLEKSRLLSDRFSAERPKGSFSTLEIQRTEQGDSAMYLCASSLVAGGDSYNEQFFGPGTRLTVL.

V usage is TRBV29-1 and J usage is TRBJ1-4, with TRBD1 as a possible D gene (6 bases). V lost 4 bases and J lost 8, with 20 bases in between. This CDR3 is 15 amino acids long. CDR1 SQVTM and CDR2 ANQGSEA come from the germline V gene. This CDR3 reads CSVGQDPQGTEKLFF. CDR3 DNA: TGCAGCGTTGGCCAGGATCCACAGGGAACCGAAAAACTGTTTTTT.

The chain couples TRBV3-1 (or the pseudogene TRBV3-2) to TRBJ1-5; weak D call: TRBD1 (5 bases). Germline CDR1 reads LGHDT; CDR2 reads YNNKEL (reference sequence). The CDR3 totals 18 residues. The V end lost 1 base, the J end lost 6 bases, and 22 bases lay between the germline ends. The CDR3 nucleotides read TGTGCCAGCAGCCAAGGGGGCGCGGGGGTCTGGGCGGGTCAGCCCCAGCATTTT. Its protein is CASSQGGAGVWAGQPQHF.